This T cell receptor beta chain was captured by sequencing in a study of T cells in Graves' hyperthyroidism and ophthalmopathy. RNA transcripts yielded amplified TCR beta CDR3 regions. RT-PCR in the first round (using the HTBI primer set) targeted the TCR CDR3. Via MiXCR, TCRdb re-called the multiplex PCR reads, giving one row per CDR3 protein. Counted here are 350,000 to 400,000 distinct CDR3 sequences, about 15% occurring once; the ten biggest clones make up approximately 29%. The authors deemed Graves' hyperthyroidism stable absent ophthalmopathy progression within 18 months. Hyperthyroidism patients were newly diagnosed, had disease duration under 2 months, and were aged 18 to 65 years. The diagnoses drew upon clinical symptoms, serum thyroxine and TRAb, thyroid ultrasound and orbital computed tomography. Isolation of PBMCs was performed on about 10 ml fresh peripheral blood. This clonotype was seen once.

This clonotype was sampled from a woman aged 30 to 39 with Graves' hyperthyroidism. Sequencing used blood.

For the CDR3, the DNA is TGTGCCAGCAGCTTGACGTCTGCGGGTTACATGAACACTGAAGCTTTCTTT. It specifies CASSLTSAGYMNTEAFF. The chain links TRBV7-8 to TRBJ1-1; no definite D call. CDR3 size: 17 residues. V gave up 3 bases and J gave up 0 bases, with 17 bases separating them. Germline loops: CDR1 SGHVS, CDR2 FQNEAQ.